This TCR beta chain comes out of a study of response to subunit inactivated influenza vaccine (dated by TCRdb to 2016 to 2018). At the level of the whole study: To follow how T cells responded to a trivalent subunit inactivated influenza vaccine, the researchers relied on deep quantitative profiling of the T cell receptor repertoire. General findings and caveats noted by the study authors: The authors proposed that each seasonal influenza vaccination may bring in only a limited number of new T cells.

Library construction relied on RT-PCR. Sequenced using an Illumina HiSeq 2500. Using fastp at Q25 and MiXCR, TCRdb reprocessed the public reads and kept productive beta chains. Rows are combined by CDR3 protein, so each entry shows the most common genes and DNA. This sample holds under 800,000 distinct CDR3 sequences; about 15% were observed only once. The top ten hold 6.5% to 8.5% of the sample. Comments on this clonotype: The antigen it binds to is not known. Base qualities are missing; no much larger clone stands one base away.

The sequence was obtained from a man aged 45 to 65 who received an inactivated influenza vaccine. Donor details come from another sample of the same person, matched by shared clones. Sequenced material: PBMCs from blood, taken less than 15 days before vaccination.

The CDR3 reads as follows: CASSSSQGAGGYTF. The DNA reads TGTGCCAGCAGCTCGTCCCAGGGGGCCGGAGGCTACACCTTC. In this chain, TRBV7-9 is recombined with TRBJ1-2; 8 bases in between match TRBD1. From V the trimming removes 4 bases and from J it removes 8 bases, while the gene matches leave 9 bases of the junction unaccounted for. The CDR3 numbers 14 residues from cysteine through phenylalanine. The retained sequence is limited to the CDR3, 42 bases, with the frame set at the first base. Via the germline V gene (reference sequence), CDR1 is SEHNR and CDR2 FQNEAQ.